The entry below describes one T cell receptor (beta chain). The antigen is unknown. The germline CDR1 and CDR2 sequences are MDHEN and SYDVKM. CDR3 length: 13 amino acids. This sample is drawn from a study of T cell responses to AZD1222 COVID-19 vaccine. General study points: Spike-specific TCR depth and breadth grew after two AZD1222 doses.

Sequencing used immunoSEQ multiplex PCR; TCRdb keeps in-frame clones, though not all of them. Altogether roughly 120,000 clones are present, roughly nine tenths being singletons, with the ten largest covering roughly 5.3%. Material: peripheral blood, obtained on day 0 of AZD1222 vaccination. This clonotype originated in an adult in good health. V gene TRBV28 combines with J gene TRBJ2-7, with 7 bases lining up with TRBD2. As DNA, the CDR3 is TGTGCATGCTGTGGGGAGGGCTCCTACGAGCAGTACTTC. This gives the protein CACCGEGSYEQYF.